A single T cell receptor (beta chain) is shown here with its context. Antigen unknown. V lost 6 bases and J lost 7, with 12 bases in between. This CDR3 is 12 amino acids long. Germline V gene sequence: CDR1 MNHNY, CDR2 SVGAGI (reference sequence). CD4+ cell separation produced CD45RA+ naive and CD45RA-negative memory subsets. These data come from a study of shared clonotypes between healthy human individuals. Overall study findings and caveats: Tissues were not sampled, only blood, and their repertoires likely differ.

TCRdb's table, derived via immunoSEQ multiplex PCR, lists solely in-frame clones and lacks some. The repertoire has approximately 2.5 million clones, more than 85% of them found once; the top ten carry 0.36%. The receptor's source is a man between 18 and 29 years old in good health. Some clones in this sample may be carry-over from other donors' samples. Sequencing used naive CD4+ T cells from PBMCs. Described subset: CD45RA+ positively selected. This sequence joins TRBV6-6 and TRBJ1-2; no clear D gene. The CDR3 protein is CASSPRPVGYTF. CDR3 nucleotides: TGTGCCAGCAGCCCACGCCCGGTTGGCTACACCTTC.